A single sample gave rise to the 19 T cell receptor beta chains below, sequenced in a study of cytomegalovirus exposure and HLA in healthy donors. PCR primers comprised 60 Vbeta and 13 Jbeta primers. Produced via immunoSEQ multiplex PCR; TCRdb's table is partial and in-frame only. The repertoire includes more than 85,000 clones, about 74% of them detected once, and roughly 7.7% sits in the top ten. Material for sequencing was PBMCs. Source of these receptors: a female donor in good health and CMV-seronegative.

This clone was found a few times. The chain is built from TRBV6-5 and TRBJ2-7, with 7 bases fitting TRBD1. The V gene end was trimmed by 0 bases and the J gene end by 7 bases; junction bases not matched to a gene: 9. The CDR3 is 15 residues long. Germline-derived CDR1 and CDR2 are MNHEY and SVGAGI. The CDR3 is CASSYSRDSVREQYF. The CDR3 bases are TGTGCCAGCAGTTACTCGAGGGACAGCGTACGAGAGCAGTACTTC.

V and J are TRBV19 and TRBJ1-5; TRBD1 aligns across 9 bases. This CDR3 region has 15 residues. V shed 1 base, J shed 5 bases, and the junction held 3 bases outside the gene matches. Germline lookup yields CDR1 LNHDA and CDR2 SQIVND (reference sequence). The CDR3 nucleotides are TGTGCCAGTAGTATAGCTACAGGGGGCTATCAGCCCCAGCATTTT. Its translation is CASSIATGGYQPQHF.

The J gene is TRBJ2-2, the V gene TRBV4-3; 12 positions agree with TRBD2. The germline V gene has CDR1 LGHNA and CDR2 YSLEER. CDR3 size: 21 residues. The V segment lost 4 bases and the J segment 1 base; nucleotides outside the gene matches: 16. The CDR3 DNA sequence: TGCGCCAGCAGCCCAAGTCTAGATTACTGGACTAGCGGGAAGAACACCGGGGAGCTGTTTTTT. It encodes CASSPSLDYWTSGKNTGELFF.

The rearrangement joins TRBV7-2 to TRBJ2-3; no clear D gene. V lost 4 bases and J lost 5, with 10 bases in between. Looked up from germline, CDR1 is SGHTA and CDR2 is FQGNSA. The CDR3 consists of 13 residues. CDR3 in amino acids: CASSSPTRDTQYF. In DNA form, the CDR3 reads TGTGCCAGCAGCTCTCCCACCAGAGATACGCAGTATTTT.

The chain links TRBV7-3 to TRBJ2-1; 9 bases fit TRBD2. Germline V CDR1 and CDR2: SGHTA, FQGTGA. J was trimmed by 7 bases and V by 4 bases; bases with no gene match: 11. CDR3 size: 16 residues. The DNA for the CDR3 is TGTGCCAGCAGCTCAAAACGGGCTAGCGGGGTGAATGAGCAGTTCTTC. Its protein is CASSSKRASGVNEQFF.

About this clone itself: Other DNA variants within this sample encode the same CDR3. The chain carries TRBV7-9 and TRBJ1-4, with a tentative D call TRBD1 (5 bases). CDR3 length equals 15 residues. Germline V gene lookup returns CDR1 SEHNR and CDR2 FQNEAQ (reference sequence). The V end was cut by 7 bases, the J end by 6 bases, with 18 bases between. CDR3 amino acids: CASTIATGGDEKLFF. In DNA form, the CDR3 reads TGTGCCAGCACCATAGCGACGGGGGGTGATGAAAAACTGTTTTTT. Variable domain in full (rest from reference TRBV7-9 and TRBJ1-4): DTGVSQNPRHKITKRGQNVTFRCDPISEHNRLYWYRQTLGQGPEFLTYFQNEAQLEKSRLLSDRFSAERPKGSFSTLEIQRTEQGDSAMYLCASTIATGGDEKLFFGSGTQLSVL.

The chain uses TRBV6-1 and TRBJ1-1; 9 bases are shared with TRBD1. CDR1 is MNHNS, CDR2 SASEGT, per germline. Trimming cost V 7 bases and J 7 bases; bases outside gene matches: 13. CDR3 size: 15 residues. In nucleotides, the CDR3 is TGTGCCAGCACCCCTACCCGGACAGGGGCCAATGAAGCTTTCTTT. It translates to CASTPTRTGANEAFF.

This rearrangement joins TRBV11-3 to TRBJ2-5; 8 bases align to TRBD2. The junction had 6 bases not matched to a gene; V was cut back by 0 bases and J by 3 bases. Germline CDR1 is SGHNT and CDR2 is YENEEA. CDR3 length: 16 residues. The CDR3 protein is CASSLDPSGPEETQYF. CDR3 in DNA: TGTGCCAGCAGCTTAGATCCTAGCGGGCCGGAAGAGACCCAGTACTTC.

V usage is TRBV11-2 and J usage is TRBJ2-5; 7 bases match TRBD2. V shed 3 bases, J shed 2 bases, and the junction held 9 bases outside the gene matches. This CDR3 is 16 amino acids long. Germline V gene data show CDR1 as SGHAT and CDR2 as FQNNGV. CDR3 in amino acids: CASSFGRAWGQETQYF. The CDR3 coding sequence is TGTGCCAGCAGCTTTGGGAGGGCTTGGGGACAAGAGACCCAGTACTTC.

The gene calls are TRBV9 and TRBJ2-7; possible D gene TRBD1, 6 bases. V was cut by 3 bases and J by 3 bases, with 10 bases left in between. CDR1 is SGDLS and CDR2 is YYNGEE in the germline V gene. This CDR3 comprises 13 residues. In nucleotides, the CDR3 is TGTGCCAGCAGCGAGGGGGTACTCTACGAGCAGTACTTC. This translates into CASSEGVLYEQYF.

This sequence joins TRBV5-1 and TRBJ2-5, with 9 bases identical to TRBD1. Germline V CDR1 and CDR2: SGHRS, YFSETQ. The CDR3 totals 16 residues. Trimming at V came to 1 base and at J to 4 bases, leaving 8 bases not matched to a gene. The DNA of the CDR3 is TGCGCCAGCAGCTTGAGGATTAAGACAGGGGGAGAGACCCAGTACTTC. Encoded protein: CASSLRIKTGGETQYF.

The chain employs TRBV19 and TRBJ2-1; D gene uncertain. V was cut by 7 bases and J by 4 bases, with 5 bases left in between. This CDR3 has 11 amino acids. Germline values: CDR1 LNHDA, CDR2 SQIVND (reference sequence). The CDR3 DNA sequence: TGTGCCAGTACCAGATACAATGAGCAGTTCTTC. Its protein product is CASTRYNEQFF.

The rearrangement joins TRBV5-1 to TRBJ2-7; 8 bases line up with TRBD1. From germline, CDR1 is SGHRS and CDR2 YFSETQ. CDR3 length equals 15 residues. V trimming: 5 bases; J trimming: 0 bases; junction bases outside the gene matches: 7. The CDR3 DNA follows: TGCGCCAGCAGTCTCAGGGGGCTCAGCTCCTACGAGCAGTACTTC. It yields the protein CASSLRGLSSYEQYF.

The chain couples TRBV28 to TRBJ2-3, with TRBD2 matching 10 bases. This CDR3 spans 17 amino acids. Germline trimming cut 5 bases from V and 7 bases from J; bases unmatched to any gene: 15. The germline gives CDR1 MDHEN, CDR2 SYDVKM. The CDR3 DNA sequence: TGTGCCAGCAGTCTGAGACTAGCGGGTTGGGTTTTATATACGCAGTATTTT. Residues: CASSLRLAGWVLYTQYF.

This chain joins TRBV7-3 and TRBJ2-1, with TRBD2 matching 7 bases. The CDR3 is 13 amino acids. Germline V CDR1 and CDR2: SGHTA, FQGTGA. Trimming cost V 2 bases and J 7 bases; bases outside gene matches: 2. As DNA, the CDR3 is TGTGCCAGCAGCTTAGCGGGAGTTAATGAGCAGTTCTTC. Its translation is CASSLAGVNEQFF.

The chain combines TRBV4-1 with TRBJ2-7; 11 bases match TRBD2. The germline CDR1 and CDR2 sequences are MGHRA and YSYEKL. The CDR3 extends over 14 amino acids. The V segment lost 3 bases and the J segment 2 bases; nucleotides outside the gene matches: 0. CDR3 nucleotide sequence: TGCGCCAGCAGCCATAGCGGGGGGGCCTACGAGCAGTACTTC. Amino acids: CASSHSGGAYEQYF.

The rearrangement joins TRBV6-1 to TRBJ1-4; D is uncertain. This CDR3 is 14 amino acids long. Per germline, CDR1 MNHNS and CDR2 SASEGT. The germline V and J ends were trimmed by 7 bases and 0 bases, with 9 bases remaining between them. CDR3 protein: CASTVQTTNEKLFF. The CDR3 DNA is TGTGCCAGCACCGTACAGACAACTAATGAAAAACTGTTTTTT.

This clone was found a few times. The chain carries TRBV27 and TRBJ2-3, with D hard to call. The length of the CDR3 is 13 residues. Between the trimmed V and J ends, which lost 2 bases and 5 bases, there was a span of 8 bases. Germline values: CDR1 MNHEY, CDR2 SMNVEV (reference sequence). Here the CDR3 DNA reads TGTGCCAGCAGTTTACGGCCGGGAGATACGCAGTATTTT. This gives the protein CASSLRPGDTQYF.

The gene calls are TRBV13 and TRBJ2-5, with 16 bases lining up with TRBD2. The CDR3 runs to 18 residues. The J segment lost 4 bases and the V segment lost 4 bases, leaving 9 bases of the junction unmatched. Germline-derived CDR1 and CDR2 are PRHDT and FYEKMQ (reference sequence). The CDR3 protein is CASSSYGTSGGVAETQYF. In DNA, the CDR3 is TGTGCCAGCAGCTCATACGGGACTAGCGGGGGGGTTGCAGAGACCCAGTACTTC.